The 14 T cell receptor beta chains reported below all come from one sample, sequenced in a study of T cells expressing NK-cell markers. With the 5' RACE reads reprocessed, TCRdb shows one record per CDR3 protein and no DNA. The ten most abundant clones cover about 4.2% of a sample with around 260,000 distinct CDR3 sequences. Sequencing was done on a sample of blood T cells: a sorted CD56 or NKG2C T cell subset, CD4+ or CD8+ T cells, or bulk PBMC T cells (not recorded which). Every receptor here comes from a woman between 18 and 75 years old in good health.

This chain connects TRBV24-1 to TRBJ2-1; the D call of TRBD2 rests on TCRdb alone, since no DNA is present to check it. The length of the CDR3 is 15 residues. Germline assignment: CDR1 KGHDR and CDR2 SFDVKD. Here the CDR3 reads CATSVASNGYNEQFF.

CDR3 protein: CASSRQFTYEQYF. The rearrangement uses TRBV18 and TRBJ2-7. Germline-derived CDR1 and CDR2 are KGHSH and LQKENI. The CDR3 loop spans 13 amino acids.

V and J are TRBV20-1 and TRBJ2-5; TCRdb lists TRBD1, though no DNA is available to test this call. The CDR3 sequence is 15 residues long. Germline-derived CDR1 and CDR2 are DFQATT and SNEGSKA (reference sequence). The CDR3 spells CSARAFRGTAETQYF.

The CDR3 sequence: CASSSNRDSKNIQYF. The chain links TRBV18 to TRBJ2-4; TCRdb picks TRBD2, but there is no DNA to check that call. The germline CDR1 and CDR2 sequences are KGHSH and LQKENI. The CDR3 runs to 15 residues.

The chain joins TRBV6-1 to TRBJ2-2; TCRdb reports TRBD1, a call that lacks DNA to check it against. This CDR3 has 16 amino acids. Looked up from germline, CDR1 is MNHNS and CDR2 is SASEGT. The CDR3 here is CASSPTGTGPAGELFF.

This chain links TRBV6-5 with TRBJ2-3. CDR3 length equals 15 residues. CDR1 MNHEY and CDR2 SVGAGI come from the germline V gene. The CDR3 here is CASSYTKRSTDTQYF.

This rearrangement joins TRBV9 to TRBJ2-1; TCRdb indicates TRBD2, and absent DNA this call remains unverified. Germline V gene sequence: CDR1 SGDLS, CDR2 YYNGEE. This CDR3 spans 16 amino acids. The CDR3 region is CASSSLAGGGGDEQFF.

The rearrangement links TRBV5-1 to TRBJ2-3; TCRdb's D call of TRBD2 is untestable without DNA. Germline V gene data show CDR1 as SGHRS and CDR2 as YFSETQ. The CDR3 sequence is 13 residues long. CDR3 protein: CASRDSGGGTQYF.

V and J are TRBV29-1 and TRBJ1-5; TCRdb gives TRBD1 as the D gene, but with no DNA this cannot be confirmed. The CDR3 consists of 12 residues. Germline assignment: CDR1 SQVTM and CDR2 ANQGSEA. The CDR3 spells CSVGQGNQPQHF.

The chain has TRBV16 and TRBJ2-1; TCRdb lists TRBD2, though no DNA is available to test this call. CDR3 length equals 15 residues. CDR1 and CDR2 (germline): KGHSY, FQNENV. CDR3 protein: CASSPGGSGSDEQFF.

The V gene is TRBV7-2, the J gene TRBJ1-1; TCRdb's assignment of TRBD1 cannot be checked, as there is no DNA. This CDR3 has 15 residues. In germline, CDR1 is SGHTA, CDR2 FQGNSA. The CDR3 spells CASSLSRGARTEAFF.

The chain links TRBV5-8 to TRBJ2-1; checking the TCRdb D call of TRBD2 is not possible without DNA. This CDR3 is 17 amino acids long. Germline V gene data show CDR1 as SGHTS and CDR2 as YDEGEE. This CDR3 reads CASSRGTSGISYNEQFF.

The chain recombines TRBV12-3 or TRBV12-4 with TRBJ2-5. The CDR3 has 13 residues. Here the CDR3 reads CASSFAESETQYF.

V gene TRBV19 combines with J gene TRBJ2-5; TCRdb indicates TRBD2, and absent DNA this call remains unverified. Looked up from germline, CDR1 is LNHDA and CDR2 is SQIVND (reference sequence). The CDR3 totals 15 residues. CDR3 amino acids: CASSRYTSGQETQYF. The entire variable domain, with the rest obtained from reference TRBV19 and TRBJ2-5, is as follows: DGGITQSPKYLFRKEGQNVTLSCEQNLNHDAMYWYRQDPGQGLRLIYYSQIVNDFQKGDIAEGYSVSREKKESFPLTVTSAQKNPTAFYLCASSRYTSGQETQYFGPGTRLLVL.